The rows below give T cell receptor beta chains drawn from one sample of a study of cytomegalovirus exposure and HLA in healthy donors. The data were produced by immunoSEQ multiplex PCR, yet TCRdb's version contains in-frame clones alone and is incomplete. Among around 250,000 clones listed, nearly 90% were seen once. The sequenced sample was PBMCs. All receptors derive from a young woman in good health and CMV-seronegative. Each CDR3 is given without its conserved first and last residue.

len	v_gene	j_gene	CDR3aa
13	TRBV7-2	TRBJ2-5	ASSLVRGRGETQY
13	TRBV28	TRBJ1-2	ASSFEGGPNYGYT
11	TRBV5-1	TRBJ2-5	ASSLSGEETQY
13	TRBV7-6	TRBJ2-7	ASSLVAGLGNEQY
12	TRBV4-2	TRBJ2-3	ASSVPGGTDTQY
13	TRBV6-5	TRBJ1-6	ASSRQGGYNSPLH
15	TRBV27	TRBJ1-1	ASSPTGLGYMNTEAF
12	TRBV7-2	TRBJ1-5	ASSLAQRGQPQH
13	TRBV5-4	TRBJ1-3	ASSSDRVAGNTIY
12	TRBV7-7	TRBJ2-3	ASCAGPGADTQY